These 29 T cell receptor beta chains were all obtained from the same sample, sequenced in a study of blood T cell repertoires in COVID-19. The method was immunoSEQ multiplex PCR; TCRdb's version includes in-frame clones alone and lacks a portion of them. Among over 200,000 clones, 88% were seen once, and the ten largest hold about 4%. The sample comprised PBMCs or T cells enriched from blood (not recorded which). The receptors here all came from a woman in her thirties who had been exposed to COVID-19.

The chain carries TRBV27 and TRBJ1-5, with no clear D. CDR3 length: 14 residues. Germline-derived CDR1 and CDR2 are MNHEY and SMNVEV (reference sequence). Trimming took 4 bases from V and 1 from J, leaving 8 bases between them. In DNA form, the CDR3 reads TGTGCCAGCAGTTCTGCGGTGAGCAATCAGCCCCAGCATTTT. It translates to CASSSAVSNQPQHF.

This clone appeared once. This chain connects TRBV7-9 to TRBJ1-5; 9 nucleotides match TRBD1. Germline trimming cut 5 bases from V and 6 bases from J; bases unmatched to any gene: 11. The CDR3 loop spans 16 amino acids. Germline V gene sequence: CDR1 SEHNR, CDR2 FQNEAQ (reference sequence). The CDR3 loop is CASSDTGTGRSQPQHF. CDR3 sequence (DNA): TGTGCCAGCAGCGATACGGGGACAGGGCGTAGTCAGCCCCAGCATTTT.

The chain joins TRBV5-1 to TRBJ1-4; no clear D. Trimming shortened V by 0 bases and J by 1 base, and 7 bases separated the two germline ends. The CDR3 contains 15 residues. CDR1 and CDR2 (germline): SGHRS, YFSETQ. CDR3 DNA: TGCGCCAGCAGCTTGGGTCCTCTAACTAATGAAAAACTGTTTTTT. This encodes CASSLGPLTNEKLFF.

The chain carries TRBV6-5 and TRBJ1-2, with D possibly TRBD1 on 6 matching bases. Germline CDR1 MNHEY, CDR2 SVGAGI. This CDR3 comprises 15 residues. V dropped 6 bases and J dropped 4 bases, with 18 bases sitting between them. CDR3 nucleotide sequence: TGTGCCAGCAGCCCCGGGACATCTCCTTTCTATGGCTACACCTTC. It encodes CASSPGTSPFYGYTF.

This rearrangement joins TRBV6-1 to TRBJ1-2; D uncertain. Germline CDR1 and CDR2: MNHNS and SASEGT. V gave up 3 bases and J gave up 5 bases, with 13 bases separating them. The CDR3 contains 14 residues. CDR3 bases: TGTGCCAGCAGTGATCAGCGGCCTGATTATGGCTACACCTTC. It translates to CASSDQRPDYGYTF.

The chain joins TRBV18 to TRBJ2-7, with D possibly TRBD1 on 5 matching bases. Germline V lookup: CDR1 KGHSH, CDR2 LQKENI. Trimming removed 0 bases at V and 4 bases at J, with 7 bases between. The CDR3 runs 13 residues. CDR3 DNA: TGTGCCAGCTCACCACCAACAGGTTACGAGCAGTACTTC. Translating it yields CASSPPTGYEQYF.

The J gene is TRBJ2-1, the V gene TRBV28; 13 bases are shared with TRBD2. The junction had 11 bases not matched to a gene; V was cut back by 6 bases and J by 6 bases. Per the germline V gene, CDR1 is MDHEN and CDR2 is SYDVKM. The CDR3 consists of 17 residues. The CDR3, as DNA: TGTGCCAGCAGAAAGGGACTAGCGGGATTTAAATCCAATGAGCAGTTCTTC. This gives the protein CASRKGLAGFKSNEQFF.

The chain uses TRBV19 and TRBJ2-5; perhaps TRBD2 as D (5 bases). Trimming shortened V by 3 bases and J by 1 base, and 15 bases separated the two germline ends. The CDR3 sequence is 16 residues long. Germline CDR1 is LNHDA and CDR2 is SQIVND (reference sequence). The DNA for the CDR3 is TGTGCCAGTAGTATTATTGGCGGGCTGGGCCAAGAGACCCAGTACTTC. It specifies CASSIIGGLGQETQYF.

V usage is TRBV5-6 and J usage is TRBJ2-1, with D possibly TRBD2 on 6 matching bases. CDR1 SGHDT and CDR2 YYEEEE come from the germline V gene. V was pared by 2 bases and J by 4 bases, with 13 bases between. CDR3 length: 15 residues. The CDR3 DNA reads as TGTGCCAGCAGCTTTACGGGAGATGTGTACAATGAGCAGTTCTTC. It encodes CASSFTGDVYNEQFF.

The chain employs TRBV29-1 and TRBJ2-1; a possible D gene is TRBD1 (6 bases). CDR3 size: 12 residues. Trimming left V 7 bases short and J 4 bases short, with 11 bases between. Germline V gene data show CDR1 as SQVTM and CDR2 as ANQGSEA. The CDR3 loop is CSAWTDYNEQFF. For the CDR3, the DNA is TGCAGCGCCTGGACAGATTACAATGAGCAGTTCTTC.

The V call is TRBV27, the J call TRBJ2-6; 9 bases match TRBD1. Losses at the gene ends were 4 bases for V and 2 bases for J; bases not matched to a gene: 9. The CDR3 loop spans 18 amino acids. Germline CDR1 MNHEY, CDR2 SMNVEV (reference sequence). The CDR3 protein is CASSSTGTGFTGANVLTF. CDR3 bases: TGTGCCAGCAGTTCCACCGGGACAGGGTTCACTGGGGCCAACGTCCTGACTTTC.

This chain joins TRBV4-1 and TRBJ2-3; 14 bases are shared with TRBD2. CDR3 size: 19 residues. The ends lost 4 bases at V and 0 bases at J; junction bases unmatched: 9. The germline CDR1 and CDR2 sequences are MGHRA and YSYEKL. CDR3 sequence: CASSPRLAGGHTSTDTQYF. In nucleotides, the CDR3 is TGCGCCAGCAGCCCCCGACTAGCGGGAGGGCATACTAGCACAGATACGCAGTATTTT.

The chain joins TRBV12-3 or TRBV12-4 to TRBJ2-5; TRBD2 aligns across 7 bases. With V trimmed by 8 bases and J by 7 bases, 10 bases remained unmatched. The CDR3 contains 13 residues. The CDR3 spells CASCGSHGGTQYF. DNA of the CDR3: TGTGCCAGCTGCGGGAGCCACGGCGGGACCCAGTACTTC.

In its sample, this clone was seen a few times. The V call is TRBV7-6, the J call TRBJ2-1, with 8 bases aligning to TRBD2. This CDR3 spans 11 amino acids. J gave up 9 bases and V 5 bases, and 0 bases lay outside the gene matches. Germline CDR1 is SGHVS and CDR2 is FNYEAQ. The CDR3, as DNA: TGTGCCAGCAGCCGGGAGGGTGAGCAGTTCTTC. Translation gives CASSREGEQFF.

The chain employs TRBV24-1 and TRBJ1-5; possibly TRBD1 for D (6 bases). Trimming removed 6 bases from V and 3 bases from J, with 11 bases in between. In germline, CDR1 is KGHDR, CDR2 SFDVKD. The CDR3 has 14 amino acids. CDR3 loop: CATSLRGINQPQHF. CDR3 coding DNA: TGTGCCACCAGTCTGAGGGGGATCAATCAGCCCCAGCATTTT.

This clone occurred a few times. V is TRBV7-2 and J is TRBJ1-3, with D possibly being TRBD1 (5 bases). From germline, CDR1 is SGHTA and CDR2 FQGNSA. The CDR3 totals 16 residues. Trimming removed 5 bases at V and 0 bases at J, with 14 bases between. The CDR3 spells CASSRTSRSSGNTIYF. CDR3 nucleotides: TGTGCCAGCAGCCGGACATCTCGCAGCTCTGGAAACACCATATATTTT.

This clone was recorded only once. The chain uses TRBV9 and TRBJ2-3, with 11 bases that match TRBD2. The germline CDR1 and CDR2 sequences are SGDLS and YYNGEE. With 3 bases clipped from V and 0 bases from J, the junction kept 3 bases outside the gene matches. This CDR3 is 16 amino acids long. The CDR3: CASSAGLAVSTDTQYF. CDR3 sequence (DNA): TGTGCCAGCAGCGCGGGACTAGCGGTTAGCACAGATACGCAGTATTTT.

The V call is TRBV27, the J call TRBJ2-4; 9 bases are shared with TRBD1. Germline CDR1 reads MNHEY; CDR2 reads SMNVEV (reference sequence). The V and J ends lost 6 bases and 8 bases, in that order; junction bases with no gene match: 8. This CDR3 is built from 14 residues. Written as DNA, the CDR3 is TGTGCCAGCAGAATAACAGGGGGCCTGGACATTCAGTACTTC. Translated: CASRITGGLDIQYF.

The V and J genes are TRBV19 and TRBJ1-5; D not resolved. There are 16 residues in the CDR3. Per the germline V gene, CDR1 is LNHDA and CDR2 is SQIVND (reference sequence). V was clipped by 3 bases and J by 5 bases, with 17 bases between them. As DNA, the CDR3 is TGTGCCAGTAGTATTTTGGTAGCCGAGATGTATCAGCCCCAGCATTTT. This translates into CASSILVAEMYQPQHF.

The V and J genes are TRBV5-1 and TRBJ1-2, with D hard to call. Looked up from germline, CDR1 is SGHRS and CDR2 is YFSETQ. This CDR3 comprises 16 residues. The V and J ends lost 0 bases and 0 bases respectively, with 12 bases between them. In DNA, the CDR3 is TGCGCCAGCAGCTTGGTCGGGAGGAGTACTAACTATGGCTACACCTTC. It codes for CASSLVGRSTNYGYTF.

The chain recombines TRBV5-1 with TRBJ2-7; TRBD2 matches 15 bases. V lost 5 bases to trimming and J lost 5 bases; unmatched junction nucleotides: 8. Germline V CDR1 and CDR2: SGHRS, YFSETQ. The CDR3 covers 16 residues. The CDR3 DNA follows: TGCGCCAGCAGGCCCGGACTAGCGGGAGGGCCGGACGAGCAGTACTTC. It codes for CASRPGLAGGPDEQYF.

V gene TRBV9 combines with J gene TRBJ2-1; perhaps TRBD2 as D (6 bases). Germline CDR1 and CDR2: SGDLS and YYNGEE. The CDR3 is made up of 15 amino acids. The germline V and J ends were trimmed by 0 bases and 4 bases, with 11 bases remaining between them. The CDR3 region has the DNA TGTGCCAGCAGCGTAGTGGGACTCAGATACAATGAGCAGTTCTTC. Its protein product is CASSVVGLRYNEQFF. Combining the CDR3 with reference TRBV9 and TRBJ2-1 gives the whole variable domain DSGVTQTPKHLITATGQRVTLRCSPRSGDLSVYWYQQSLDQGLQFLIQYYNGEERAKGNILERFSAQQFPDLHSELNLSSLELGDSALYFCASSVVGLRYNEQFFGPGTRLTVL.

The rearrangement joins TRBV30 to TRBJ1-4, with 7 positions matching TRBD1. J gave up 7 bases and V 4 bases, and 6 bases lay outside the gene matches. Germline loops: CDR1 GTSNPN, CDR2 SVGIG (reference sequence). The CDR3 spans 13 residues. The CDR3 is CAWTRQGLEKLFF. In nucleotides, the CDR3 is TGTGCCTGGACCCGACAGGGACTTGAAAAACTGTTTTTT.

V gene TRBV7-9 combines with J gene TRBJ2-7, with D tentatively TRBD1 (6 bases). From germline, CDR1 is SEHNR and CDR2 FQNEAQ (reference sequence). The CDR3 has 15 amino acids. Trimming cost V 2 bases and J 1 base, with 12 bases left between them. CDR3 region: CASSLWVGGSYEQYF. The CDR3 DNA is TGTGCCAGCAGCTTATGGGTAGGGGGTTCCTACGAGCAGTACTTC.

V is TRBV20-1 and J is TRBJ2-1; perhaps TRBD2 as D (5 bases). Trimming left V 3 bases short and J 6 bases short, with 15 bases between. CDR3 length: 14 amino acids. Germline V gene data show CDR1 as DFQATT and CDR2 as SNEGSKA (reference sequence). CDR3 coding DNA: TGCAGTGCTAGTGATGTGGGAGTAGGCAATGAGCAGTTCTTC. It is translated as CSASDVGVGNEQFF.

The CDR3 loop is CASSRAHNEQYF. CDR3 nucleotides: TGTGCCAGCTCCCGTGCCCACAACGAGCAGTACTTC. This rearrangement joins TRBV18 to TRBJ2-7; D is ambiguous. The CDR3 runs to 12 residues. V was clipped by 6 bases and J by 5 bases, with 11 bases between them. Germline values: CDR1 KGHSH, CDR2 LQKENI.

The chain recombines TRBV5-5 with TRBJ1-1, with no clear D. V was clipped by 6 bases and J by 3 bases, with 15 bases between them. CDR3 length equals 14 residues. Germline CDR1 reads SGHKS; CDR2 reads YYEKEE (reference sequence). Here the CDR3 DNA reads TGTGCCAGCACCGACATCGGCTGGGACACTGAAGCTTTCTTT. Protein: CASTDIGWDTEAFF.

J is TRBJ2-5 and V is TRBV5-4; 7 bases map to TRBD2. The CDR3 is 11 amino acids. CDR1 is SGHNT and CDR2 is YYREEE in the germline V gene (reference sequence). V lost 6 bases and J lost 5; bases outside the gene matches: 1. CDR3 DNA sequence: TGTGCCAGCATCGGGGGGGAGACCCAGTACTTC. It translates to CASIGGETQYF.

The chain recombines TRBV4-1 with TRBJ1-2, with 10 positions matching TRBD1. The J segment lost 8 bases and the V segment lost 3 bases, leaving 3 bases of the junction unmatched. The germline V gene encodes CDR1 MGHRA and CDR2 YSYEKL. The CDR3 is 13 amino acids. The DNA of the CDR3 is TGCGCCAGCAGCCAGACAGGGGGCGAAGGCTACACCTTC. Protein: CASSQTGGEGYTF.